This TCR beta chain originates from a study of cytomegalovirus exposure and HLA in healthy donors. Study conclusions and caveats: In a later analysis, at a false discovery rate of 0.05, approximately 18,000 TCR beta sequences were associated with HLA alleles.

The V end was cut by 3 bases, the J end by 3 bases, with 10 bases between. CDR1 is SGDLS, CDR2 YYNGEE, per germline. The CDR3 has 14 residues. This clone was seen once. The target antigen is unknown. Vbeta (60) and Jbeta (13) primers were used in the PCR. Profiled with immunoSEQ multiplex PCR; TCRdb holds only in-frame clones, not every one. The sample holds roughly 130,000 clones, roughly 77% seen once. This sequence was found in a female donor in good health and CMV-seronegative. This chain connects TRBV9 to TRBJ1-5; a weak D match, TRBD1 (6 bases). The sequencing input was PBMCs. CDR3 sequence reads: CASSAGGPNQPQHF. CDR3 DNA sequence: TGTGCCAGCAGCGCCGGGGGGCCCAATCAGCCCCAGCATTTT. The full variable domain, in which reference TRBV9 and TRBJ1-5 provide the parts outside the CDR3, is DSGVTQTPKHLITATGQRVTLRCSPRSGDLSVYWYQQSLDQGLQFLIQYYNGEERAKGNILERFSAQQFPDLHSELNLSSLELGDSALYFCASSAGGPNQPQHFGDGTRLSIL.